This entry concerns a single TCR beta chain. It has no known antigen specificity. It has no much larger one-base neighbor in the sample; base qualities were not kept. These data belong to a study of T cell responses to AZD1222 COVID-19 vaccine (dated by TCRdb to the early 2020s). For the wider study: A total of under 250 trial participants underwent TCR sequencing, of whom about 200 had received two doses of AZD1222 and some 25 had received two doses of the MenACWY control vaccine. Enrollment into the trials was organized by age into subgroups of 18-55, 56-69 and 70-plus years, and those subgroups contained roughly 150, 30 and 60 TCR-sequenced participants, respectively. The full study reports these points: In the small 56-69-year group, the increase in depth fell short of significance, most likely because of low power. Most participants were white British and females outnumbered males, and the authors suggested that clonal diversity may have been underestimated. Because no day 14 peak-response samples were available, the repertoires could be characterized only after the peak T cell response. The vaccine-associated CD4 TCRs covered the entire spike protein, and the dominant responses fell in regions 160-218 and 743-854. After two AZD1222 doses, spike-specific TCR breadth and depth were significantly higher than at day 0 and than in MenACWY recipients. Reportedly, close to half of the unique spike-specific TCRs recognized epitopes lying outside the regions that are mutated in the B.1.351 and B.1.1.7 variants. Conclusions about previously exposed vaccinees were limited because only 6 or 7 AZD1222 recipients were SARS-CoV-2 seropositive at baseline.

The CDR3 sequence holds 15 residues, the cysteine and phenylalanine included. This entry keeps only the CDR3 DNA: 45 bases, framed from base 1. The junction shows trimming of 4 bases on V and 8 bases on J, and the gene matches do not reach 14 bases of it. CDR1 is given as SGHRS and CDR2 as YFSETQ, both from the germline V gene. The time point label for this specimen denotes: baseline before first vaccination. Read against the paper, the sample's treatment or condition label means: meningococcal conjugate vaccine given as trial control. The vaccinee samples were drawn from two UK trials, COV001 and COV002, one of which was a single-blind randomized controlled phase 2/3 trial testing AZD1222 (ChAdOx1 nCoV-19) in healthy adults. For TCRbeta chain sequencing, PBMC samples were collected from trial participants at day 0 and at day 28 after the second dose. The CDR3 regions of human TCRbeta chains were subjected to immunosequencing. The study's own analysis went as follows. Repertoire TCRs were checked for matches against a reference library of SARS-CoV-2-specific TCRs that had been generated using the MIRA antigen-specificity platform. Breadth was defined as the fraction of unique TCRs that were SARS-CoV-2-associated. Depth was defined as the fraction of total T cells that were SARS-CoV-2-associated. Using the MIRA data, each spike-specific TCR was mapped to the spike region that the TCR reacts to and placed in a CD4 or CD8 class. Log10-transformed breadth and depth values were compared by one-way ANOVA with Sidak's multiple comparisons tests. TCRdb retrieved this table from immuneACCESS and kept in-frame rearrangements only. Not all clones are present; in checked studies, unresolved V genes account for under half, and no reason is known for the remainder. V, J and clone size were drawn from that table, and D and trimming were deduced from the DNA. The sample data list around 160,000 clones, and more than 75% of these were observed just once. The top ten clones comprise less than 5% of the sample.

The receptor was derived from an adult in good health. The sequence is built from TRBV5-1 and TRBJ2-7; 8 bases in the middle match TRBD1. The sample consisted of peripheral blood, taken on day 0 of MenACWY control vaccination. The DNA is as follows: TGCGCCAGCAGCCCAGGGTCTCGGGACAGGCAGAAGCAGTACTTC. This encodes CASSPGSRDRQKQYF.